This T cell receptor beta chain was sequenced for a study of shared clonotypes between healthy human individuals. Here immunoSEQ multiplex PCR was the method, and the copy in TCRdb shows in-frame clones only, minus some. The table includes approximately 2,200,000 clones, under 95% detected once. Terminally differentiated effector memory CD45RA+ cells were excluded from the naive CD8 cells, which were CD45RO-negative and positively selected for CCR7. Sequencing was carried out using naive CD8+ T cells from PBMCs. The TCR comes from a man in his late teens or twenties in good health. Some clones in this sample may be carry-over from other donors' samples.

The CDR3 DNA reads TGTGCCAGCAGCTTATTCACAGGAAGAGGGACTGAAGCTTTCTTT. This translates into CASSLFTGRGTEAFF. The chain is built from TRBV7-8 and TRBJ1-1; possible D gene TRBD1, 5 bases. V lost 2 bases and J lost 5, with 15 bases in between. CDR1 and CDR2 from the germline V gene are SGHVS and FQNEAQ. The CDR3 totals 15 residues. The variable domain in full, with the rest retrieved from reference TRBV7-8 and TRBJ1-1, is GAGVSQSPRYKVAKRGQDVALRCDPISGHVSLFWYQQALGQGPEFLTYFQNEAQLDKSGLPSDRFFAERPEGSVSTLKIQRTQQEDSAVYLCASSLFTGRGTEAFFGQGTRLTVV.